This T cell receptor (beta chain) derives from a study of response to subunit inactivated influenza vaccine. TCRdb re-called the RT-PCR reads through MiXCR, storing one row per CDR3 protein. This sample yields around 750,000 distinct CDR3 sequences, of which around 21% are seen a single time; more than 8.5% belongs to the top ten. Notes on the study in general: Authors suggested each seasonal flu vaccination may recruit only limited numbers of new T cells.

The table lists this clonotype with a few counts. Its antigen remains unknown. The specimen was PBMCs from blood, collected 4 to 6 days after vaccination. The TCR sequence derives from a middle-aged man who received an inactivated influenza vaccine.

The CDR3: CASSFTGVEQYF. CDR3 sequence (DNA): TGTGCCAGCAGCTTTACAGGGGTCGAGCAGTACTTC. The chain recombines TRBV7-9 with TRBJ2-7, with 7 bases matching TRBD1. The CDR3 sequence is 12 residues long. Germline CDR1 reads SEHNR; CDR2 reads FQNEAQ (reference sequence). The J segment lost 6 bases and the V segment lost 3 bases, leaving 2 bases of the junction unmatched.